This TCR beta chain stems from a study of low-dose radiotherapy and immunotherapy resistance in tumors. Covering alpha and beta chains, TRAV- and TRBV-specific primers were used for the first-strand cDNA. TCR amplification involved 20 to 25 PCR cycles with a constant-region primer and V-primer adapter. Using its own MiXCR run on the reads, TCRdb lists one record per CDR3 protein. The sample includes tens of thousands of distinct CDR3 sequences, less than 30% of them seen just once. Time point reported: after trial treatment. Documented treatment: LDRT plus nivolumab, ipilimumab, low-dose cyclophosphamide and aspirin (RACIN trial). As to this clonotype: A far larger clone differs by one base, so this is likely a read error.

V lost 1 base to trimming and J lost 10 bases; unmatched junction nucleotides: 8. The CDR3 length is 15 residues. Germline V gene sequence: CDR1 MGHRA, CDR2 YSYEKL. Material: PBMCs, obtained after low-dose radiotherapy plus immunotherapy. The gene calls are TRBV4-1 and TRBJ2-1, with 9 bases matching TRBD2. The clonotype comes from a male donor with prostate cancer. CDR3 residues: CASSQGAGGTYEQFF. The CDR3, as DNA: TGCGCCAGCAGCCAAGGGGCGGGGGGGACCTACGAGCAGTTCTTC.